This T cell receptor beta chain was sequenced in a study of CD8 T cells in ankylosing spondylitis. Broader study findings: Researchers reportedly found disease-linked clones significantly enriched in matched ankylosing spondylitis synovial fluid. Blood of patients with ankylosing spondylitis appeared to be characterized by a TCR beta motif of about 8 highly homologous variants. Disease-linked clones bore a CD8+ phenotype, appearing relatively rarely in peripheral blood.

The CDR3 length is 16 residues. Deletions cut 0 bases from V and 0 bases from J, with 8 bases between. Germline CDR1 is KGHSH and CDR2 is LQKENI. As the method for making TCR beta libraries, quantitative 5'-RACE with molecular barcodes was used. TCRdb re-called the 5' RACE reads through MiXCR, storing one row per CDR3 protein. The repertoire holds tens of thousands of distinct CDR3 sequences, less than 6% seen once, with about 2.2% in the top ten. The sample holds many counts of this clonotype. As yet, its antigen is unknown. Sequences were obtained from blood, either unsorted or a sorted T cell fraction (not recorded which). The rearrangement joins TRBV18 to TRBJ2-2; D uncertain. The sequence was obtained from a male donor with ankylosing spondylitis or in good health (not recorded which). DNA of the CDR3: TGTGCCAGCTCACCACCGCTCCTAACGAACACCGGGGAGCTGTTTTTT. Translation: CASSPPLLTNTGELFF.